One sample yielded the 28 T cell receptor beta chains listed below, sequenced in a study of T cells after yellow fever vaccination. Each CDR3 protein is one row after TCRdb ran MiXCR on the 5' RACE reads. The sample includes fewer than 450,000 distinct CDR3 sequences, 7% to 9% seen only once; the top ten take around 17%. This material consisted of PBMCs, taken roughly 45 days after the first yellow fever vaccination. Receptors originate from a man younger than 30 who received the YFV17D yellow fever vaccine.

The chain has TRBV5-1 and TRBJ2-5; D is perhaps TRBD1 (5 bases). Per the germline V gene, CDR1 is SGHRS and CDR2 is YFSETQ. V lost 4 bases, J lost 3 bases, and 19 bases lay in between. The CDR3 spans 16 residues. CDR3 nucleotides: TGCGCCAGCAGCCCGGATTGGGGCCTCCCCGAAGAGACCCAGTACTTC. Translated, it gives CASSPDWGLPEETQYF. Together with reference TRBV5-1 and TRBJ2-5, the CDR3 gives the full variable domain: KAGVTQTPRYLIKTRGQQVTLSCSPISGHRSVSWYQQTPGQGLQFLFEYFSETQRNKGNFPGRFSGRQFSNSRSEMNVSTLELGDSALYLCASSPDWGLPEETQYFGPGTRLLVL.

This clonotype has more than one count but fewer than ten. V usage is TRBV29-1 and J usage is TRBJ2-3; D unclear. Germline V CDR1 and CDR2: SQVTM, ANQGSEA. The length of the CDR3 is 11 residues. The V and J ends lost 6 bases and 5 bases respectively, with 9 bases between them. DNA for the CDR3: TGCAGCGTCAGTGGTGGAGATACGCAGTATTTT. It yields the protein CSVSGGDTQYF.

This clonotype was observed a handful of times. V usage is TRBV5-1 and J usage is TRBJ2-3; D is ambiguous. Trimming took 4 bases from V and 3 from J, leaving 15 bases between them. Germline V gene data show CDR1 as SGHRS and CDR2 as YFSETQ. The CDR3 totals 15 residues. The CDR3 spells CASSPQPGRTDTQYF. Written as DNA, the CDR3 is TGCGCCAGCAGCCCCCAACCGGGCCGGACAGATACGCAGTATTTT.

The V call is TRBV4-2, the J call TRBJ2-3; D is unclear. V lost 4 bases to trimming and J lost 0 bases, with 11 bases between them. The CDR3 length is 15 residues. Germline values: CDR1 LGHNA, CDR2 YNFKEQ. The CDR3 region is CASSRNSRSTDTQYF. CDR3 coding DNA: TGTGCCAGCAGCCGAAATAGCCGGAGCACAGATACGCAGTATTTT.

V is TRBV9 and J is TRBJ2-1; TRBD2 matches at 9 bases. V shed 2 bases and J 3 bases; nucleotides not matched to a gene: 9. Germline V lookup: CDR1 SGDLS, CDR2 YYNGEE. This CDR3 has 17 amino acids. CDR3 DNA: TGTGCCAGCAGCGTCCCTAGGCCTAGCGGGGTCTACAATGAGCAGTTCTTC. Protein product: CASSVPRPSGVYNEQFF.

The J gene is TRBJ2-1, the V gene TRBV12-3 or TRBV12-4, with TRBD2 identical over 9 bases. With V trimmed by 7 bases and J by 4 bases, 8 bases remained unmatched. The CDR3 has 15 amino acids. The chain's CDR3 is CASTSSGGIYNEQFF. CDR3 in DNA: TGTGCCAGCACCTCAAGCGGGGGGATATACAATGAGCAGTTCTTC.

This clonotype was picked up a small number of times. The V call is TRBV7-8, the J call TRBJ2-1; D unclear. Germline assignment: CDR1 SGHVS and CDR2 FQNEAQ. V lost 1 base to trimming and J lost 6 bases, with 10 bases between them. The CDR3 runs to 14 residues. The CDR3 is CASSLVPSSNEQFF. DNA of the CDR3: TGTGCCAGCAGCTTAGTGCCCTCGAGCAATGAGCAGTTCTTC.

This clonotype has more than one count but fewer than ten. In DNA, the CDR3 is TGTGCCAGCAGCTTCGGTCGGGGGGCCCCTCCTACGCAGTATTTT. It is translated as CASSFGRGAPPTQYF. The gene calls are TRBV11-2 and TRBJ2-3, with D maybe TRBD2 (7 bases). Germline V gene data show CDR1 as SGHAT and CDR2 as FQNNGV. Trimming took off 3 bases at V and 8 bases at J, with 18 bases between the two ends. The length of the CDR3 is 15 residues.

A few counts support this clonotype. A junction boundary mismatches the germline segment, possibly from a read error. This chain uses TRBV6-2 or TRBV6-3 with TRBJ2-2; the D is unclear. The CDR3 runs to 16 residues. Germline V lookup: CDR1 MNHEY, CDR2 SVGEGT. DNA for the CDR3: TGTGCCTCATCCCTTACTGGGATTGAGGCCACCTGGGAGCTGTTTTTT. Encoded protein: CASSLTGIEATWELFF.

Ten or more counts support this clonotype. V gene TRBV12-3 or TRBV12-4 combines with J gene TRBJ1-1; D is undetermined. Trimming took off 3 bases at V and 0 bases at J, with 8 bases between the two ends. The length of the CDR3 is 14 residues. CDR3 amino acids: CASSFRGVNTEAFF. The CDR3, as DNA: TGTGCCAGCAGTTTTCGGGGAGTGAACACTGAAGCTTTCTTT.

CDR3 region: CASSWRVGGYTF. The CDR3 coding sequence is TGTGCCAGTAGTTGGAGGGTTGGCGGCTACACCTTC. The V call is TRBV19, the J call TRBJ1-2; D remains ambiguous. The CDR3 spans 12 residues. The ends were cut back, 5 bases at V and 8 bases at J, with 12 bases in the middle. Germline CDR1 LNHDA, CDR2 SQIVND (reference sequence).

The V and J genes are TRBV7-9 and TRBJ1-2; D ambiguous. The CDR3 is 15 amino acids. Trimming pared 2 bases from V and 1 base from J, leaving 11 bases between. In germline, CDR1 is SEHNR, CDR2 FQNEAQ (reference sequence). This chain's CDR3 is CASSLNSGSNYGYTF. The CDR3 DNA sequence: TGTGCCAGCAGCTTAAATAGCGGCAGTAACTATGGCTACACCTTC.

This clonotype was seen a few times. The chain combines TRBV6-5 with TRBJ1-1; D possibly corresponds to TRBD1 (6 bases). V was trimmed by 4 bases and J by 2 bases, leaving 11 bases between them. The V gene's germline CDR1 is MNHEY and CDR2 SVGAGI. The CDR3 is 14 amino acids. Here the CDR3 DNA reads TGTGCCAGCAGTTCGGACAGAACCAACACTGAAGCTTTCTTT. Translation: CASSSDRTNTEAFF.

This clonotype has just a few counts. V gene TRBV12-5 combines with J gene TRBJ2-7; 9 bases are shared with TRBD1. J lost 0 bases, V lost 9 bases, and 9 bases had no gene match. This CDR3 contains 15 residues. Germline-derived CDR1 and CDR2 are LGHNT and FRNRAP. CDR3 protein: CASGRRQGDSYEQYV. The DNA for the CDR3 is TGTGCTAGCGGGCGAAGACAGGGGGACTCCTACGAGCAGTACGTC.

This clonotype has a count of ten or more. The V call is TRBV30, the J call TRBJ1-6; D unresolved. CDR1 is GTSNPN and CDR2 is SVGIG in the germline V gene (reference sequence). V was shortened by 8 bases and J by 9 bases, with 17 bases between the two germline ends. The CDR3 loop spans 13 amino acids. CDR3 bases: TGTGCCGCGGGGAGTTCCCGGAGTTCACCCCTCCACTTT. Translation: CAAGSSRSSPLHF.

This clonotype showed up many times. The rearrangement links TRBV7-9 to TRBJ2-3; D remains ambiguous. Trimming removed 5 bases from V and 9 bases from J, with 9 bases in between. This CDR3 region has 11 residues. Germline V gene data show CDR1 as SEHNR and CDR2 as FQNEAQ (reference sequence). DNA of the CDR3: TGTGCCAGCAGCGTAGGTGGAACGCAGTATTTT. Translation: CASSVGGTQYF.

This chain joins TRBV12-3 or TRBV12-4 and TRBJ2-1; possibly TRBD1 for D (6 bases). The CDR3 spans 15 residues. With 1 base removed from V and 4 bases from J, the gap between germline ends came to 11 bases. The CDR3 nucleotides are TGTGCCAGCAGTTTAGAACAGGGTCCATACAATGAGCAGTTCTTC. It encodes CASSLEQGPYNEQFF.

This clonotype was observed a handful of times. DNA for the CDR3: TGCAGTGCGACGGATCAGTATGCATCACCCCTCCACTTT. Its translation: CSATDQYASPLHF. The rearrangement links TRBV20-1 to TRBJ1-6; the D is unclear. This CDR3 region has 13 residues. V dropped 6 bases and J dropped 10 bases, with 16 bases sitting between them. CDR1 and CDR2 from the germline V gene are DFQATT and SNEGSKA (reference sequence).

V usage is TRBV6-2 or TRBV6-3 and J usage is TRBJ2-1; no clear D gene. V gave up 4 bases and J gave up 6 bases, with 7 bases separating them. Germline lookup yields CDR1 MNHEY and CDR2 SVGEGT. This CDR3 spans 12 amino acids. CDR3 residues: CASSFRTNEQFF. CDR3 coding DNA: TGTGCCAGCAGTTTCAGGACCAATGAGCAGTTCTTC.

The chain's CDR3 is CSATGQDRATEAFF. CDR3 sequence (DNA): TGCAGTGCTACTGGACAGGATCGGGCCACTGAAGCTTTCTTT. The chain carries TRBV20-1 and TRBJ1-1; 7 bases fit TRBD1. V shed 4 bases and J 4 bases; nucleotides not matched to a gene: 9. Germline CDR1 and CDR2: DFQATT and SNEGSKA (reference sequence). This CDR3 has 14 amino acids.

This sequence joins TRBV5-1 and TRBJ2-7; TRBD1 aligns across 9 bases. This CDR3 has 17 residues. Germline lookup yields CDR1 SGHRS and CDR2 YFSETQ. Trimming removed 0 bases from V and 5 bases from J; junction bases left unmatched: 12. CDR3 protein: CASSLGVPGQGGDEQYV. The CDR3 bases are TGCGCCAGCAGCTTGGGAGTCCCGGGACAGGGTGGCGACGAGCAGTACGTC.

This clonotype was observed a handful of times. This chain connects TRBV20-1 to TRBJ1-5, with D perhaps TRBD1 (6 bases). Looked up from germline, CDR1 is DFQATT and CDR2 is SNEGSKA (reference sequence). V was clipped by 0 bases and J by 2 bases, with 11 bases between them. This CDR3 has 15 amino acids. CDR3 sequence: CSAREDRRGNQPQHF. CDR3 DNA sequence: TGCAGTGCTAGAGAAGACAGGCGCGGCAATCAGCCCCAGCATTTT.

This clonotype was counted only a few times. The chain carries TRBV4-1 and TRBJ1-5; possibly TRBD1 for D (6 bases). V lost 0 bases, J lost 5 bases, and 14 bases lay in between. In germline, CDR1 is MGHRA, CDR2 YSYEKL. The CDR3 is 16 residues long. The CDR3 DNA follows: TGCGCCAGCAGCCAAGAAAACAGGGCAATGGATCAGCCCCAGCATTTT. It yields the protein CASSQENRAMDQPQHF.

This rearrangement joins TRBV4-3 to TRBJ2-1, with TRBD1 matching 8 bases. The CDR3 runs to 17 residues. Germline V lookup: CDR1 LGHNA, CDR2 YSLEER. Trimming took 1 base from V and 8 from J; bases not matched to a gene: 13. The CDR3 sequence is CASSQVRGQGRVDEQFF. The CDR3 region has the DNA TGCGCCAGCAGCCAAGTCCGTGGACAGGGAAGGGTGGATGAGCAGTTCTTC.

This clonotype has more than one count but fewer than ten. The chain uses TRBV12-3 or TRBV12-4 and TRBJ2-1; D not resolved. The ends were cut back, 6 bases at V and 15 bases at J, with 15 bases in the middle. The CDR3 has 11 amino acids. CDR3 bases: TGTGCCAGCAGAACGGACGGTCGCTGGTTCTTC. It yields the protein CASRTDGRWFF.

This clonotype was observed at least ten times. The chain is built from TRBV7-2 and TRBJ2-3; TRBD2 matches 10 bases. This CDR3 comprises 16 residues. J gave up 4 bases and V 6 bases, and 10 bases lay outside the gene matches. From germline, CDR1 is SGHTA and CDR2 FQGNSA. The DNA for the CDR3 is TGTGCCAGCAGAACTCAAGCTAGCGGGGGTGCAGATACGCAGTATTTT. Translating it yields CASRTQASGGADTQYF.

The chain employs TRBV7-2 and TRBJ1-2; 7 nucleotides line up with TRBD1. Germline lookup yields CDR1 SGHTA and CDR2 FQGNSA. The CDR3 loop spans 16 amino acids. V shed 4 bases, J shed 4 bases, and the junction held 12 bases outside the gene matches. The DNA for the CDR3 is TGTGCCAGCAGCTCCCCGGACAGGTCTTCAACCTATGGCTACACCTTC. Protein sequence: CASSSPDRSSTYGYTF.

The genes are TRBV11-2 and TRBJ2-1; no firm D call. There are 14 residues in the CDR3. Germline CDR1 and CDR2: SGHAT and FQNNGV. Trimming shortened V by 0 bases and J by 9 bases, and 12 bases separated the two germline ends. This CDR3 is CASSLDMGPPEQFF. The CDR3 coding sequence is TGTGCCAGCAGCTTAGATATGGGCCCACCTGAGCAGTTCTTC. Full variable domain (rest looked up from reference TRBV11-2 and TRBJ2-1): EAGVAQSPRYKIIEKRQSVAFWCNPISGHATLYWYQQILGQGPKLLIQFQNNGVVDDSQLPKDRFSAERLKGVDSTLKIQPAKLEDSAVYLCASSLDMGPPEQFFGPGTRLTVL.